This TCR beta chain is drawn from a study of PD-1 blockade in classical Hodgkin lymphoma. Here immunoSEQ multiplex PCR was the method, and the copy in TCRdb shows in-frame clones only, minus some. The table has some 2,400 clones, about 86% seen once. V lost 2 bases to trimming and J lost 3 bases, with 11 bases between them. The CDR3 spans 14 residues. Germline CDR1 reads MNHEY; CDR2 reads SMNVEV (reference sequence). Every patient was affected by relapse after autologous stem cell transplantation, while exposure to brentuximab vedotin was not uniform. Researchers used magnetic negative selection to pull out pure CD4+ T cells from thawed PBMCs.

The V call is TRBV27, the J call TRBJ2-7; D is unclear. The TCR comes from a human donor with classical Hodgkin lymphoma. The sample here was CD4+ T cells from blood, taken at baseline. The CDR3 here is CASSLKGDNYEQYF. The CDR3 region has the DNA TGTGCCAGCAGTTTAAAGGGTGATAACTACGAGCAGTACTTC.